This TCR beta chain was retrieved from a study of a mutant IDH1 vaccine in newly diagnosed glioma. Described time point: baseline, week 1 (first vaccination visit). Documented treatment: pre-vaccination baseline after standard-of-care therapy. Broader study findings: Changes in the top peripheral T cell clonotypes seemingly had no bearing on pseudoprogression.

Comment on this clone: Its antigen remains unknown.

Repertoires were generated with immunoSEQ multiplex PCR, while TCRdb's copy carries only in-frame clones and drops some. The sample consists of 30,000 to 40,000 clones, roughly 92% of them appearing once. The V end lost 1 base, the J end lost 1 base, and 8 bases lay between the germline ends. CDR3 size: 15 residues. Germline loops: CDR1 SGHRS, CDR2 YFSETQ. The sequence was obtained from a man in his late teens or twenties with glioma. The sequencing used PBMCs, collected from a glioma patient treated with radiotherapy, temozolomide or both. The chain joins TRBV5-1 to TRBJ2-2; the D is unclear. This chain's CDR3 is CASSLRPGNTGELFF. In nucleotides, the CDR3 is TGCGCCAGCAGCTTGAGGCCGGGGAACACCGGGGAGCTGTTTTTT.